A single sample gave rise to the 23 T cell receptor beta chains below, sequenced in a study of blood T cell repertoires in COVID-19. The repertoire was sequenced with immunoSEQ multiplex PCR; TCRdb's copy has only in-frame clones and lacks some. The sample yields 30,000 to 35,000 clones, over 90% seen once. Input material: peripheral blood. The receptors were gathered from a human donor in a cohort sampled during active COVID-19.

The chain has TRBV4-2 and TRBJ1-1; D is unclear. In germline, CDR1 is LGHNA, CDR2 YNFKEQ. The germline V and J ends were trimmed by 1 base and 4 bases, with 16 bases remaining between them. The CDR3 spans 16 residues. Written as DNA, the CDR3 is TGTGCCAGCAGCCAAGTTGGAAGTCGCGGCGGCACTGAAGCTTTCTTT. This sequence encodes CASSQVGSRGGTEAFF.

The chain employs TRBV6-1 and TRBJ1-2, with 12 bases fitting TRBD1. The CDR3 is 17 amino acids. Germline assignment: CDR1 MNHNS and CDR2 SASEGT. V lost 2 bases to trimming and J lost 3 bases; unmatched junction nucleotides: 7. CDR3 protein: CASSEQVGQGAYYGYTF. The CDR3 DNA reads TGTGCCAGCAGTGAACAAGTGGGACAGGGGGCCTACTATGGCTACACCTTC.

This chain joins TRBV5-1 and TRBJ1-4, with a weak D call TRBD1 (6 bases). Germline CDR1 SGHRS, CDR2 YFSETQ. With 4 bases removed from V and 4 bases from J, the gap between germline ends came to 14 bases. This CDR3 region has 15 residues. The CDR3: CASSLGQMGNEKLFF. CDR3 DNA: TGCGCCAGCAGCCTAGGACAGATGGGTAATGAAAAACTGTTTTTT.

The V and J genes are TRBV9 and TRBJ2-3; 9 bases map to TRBD2. Germline loops: CDR1 SGDLS, CDR2 YYNGEE. This CDR3 is built from 14 residues. The trim removed 0 bases at V and 5 bases at J, leaving 1 base unmatched. This CDR3 reads CASSVGGGGDTQYF. In DNA form, the CDR3 reads TGTGCCAGCAGCGTAGGCGGGGGGGGAGATACGCAGTATTTT. The variable domain in full, completed from reference TRBV9 and TRBJ2-3, reads DSGVTQTPKHLITATGQRVTLRCSPRSGDLSVYWYQQSLDQGLQFLIQYYNGEERAKGNILERFSAQQFPDLHSELNLSSLELGDSALYFCASSVGGGGDTQYFGPGTRLTVL.

This clone appeared once. The chain carries TRBV2 and TRBJ2-3; TRBD2 matches at 10 bases. The ends lost 7 bases at V and 6 bases at J; junction bases unmatched: 13. CDR1 and CDR2 from the germline V gene are SNHLY and FYNNEI. CDR3 size: 16 residues. In DNA, the CDR3 is TGTGCCAGCAACCCATTGGCTAGCGGGGGTGCGGATACGCAGTATTTT. Translated, it gives CASNPLASGGADTQYF.

The V gene is TRBV7-9, the J gene TRBJ2-5, with TRBD1 matching 8 bases. The CDR3 length is 14 residues. Germline CDR1 and CDR2: SEHNR and FQNEAQ (reference sequence). Trimming at V came to 4 bases and at J to 2 bases, leaving 3 bases not matched to a gene. The CDR3 sequence: CASSSGQGQETQYF. In nucleotides, the CDR3 is TGTGCCAGCAGCTCCGGACAGGGACAAGAGACCCAGTACTTC.

The chain couples TRBV27 to TRBJ2-4; 11 nucleotides line up with TRBD1. Germline V gives CDR1 MNHEY, CDR2 SMNVEV (reference sequence). The CDR3 has 15 amino acids. V lost 5 bases to trimming and J lost 5 bases; unmatched junction nucleotides: 5. The CDR3: CASSLGTGGENIQYF. The CDR3 nucleotides are TGTGCCAGCAGTCTGGGGACAGGGGGGGAAAACATTCAGTACTTC.

CDR3 coding DNA: TGTGCCAGCAGTTTAAACTTTGGGGCGGACGGCGAGTTTCAGCCCCAGCATTTT. Translation gives CASSLNFGADGEFQPQHF. The chain links TRBV27 to TRBJ1-5; maybe TRBD1 (5 bases). This CDR3 has 18 amino acids. From germline, CDR1 is MNHEY and CDR2 SMNVEV (reference sequence). Trimming shortened V by 2 bases and J by 6 bases, and 23 bases separated the two germline ends.

The chain carries TRBV15 and TRBJ1-1; D might be TRBD1 (6 bases). In germline, CDR1 is LNHNV, CDR2 YYDKDF (reference sequence). The CDR3 runs 15 residues. Trimming shortened V by 5 bases and J by 0 bases, and 13 bases separated the two germline ends. The CDR3 DNA sequence: TGTGCCACCAGCGAGGGAAGGGGGATGAACACTGAAGCTTTCTTT. Translating gives CATSEGRGMNTEAFF.

The chain joins TRBV9 to TRBJ2-3; TRBD2 matches at 7 bases. CDR1 is SGDLS, CDR2 YYNGEE, per germline. The V segment lost 1 base and the J segment 2 bases; nucleotides outside the gene matches: 7. This CDR3 comprises 16 residues. The CDR3 DNA reads TGTGCCAGCAGCGTACTTAGCGGGTTTGACACAGATACGCAGTATTTT. It yields the protein CASSVLSGFDTDTQYF.

The V call is TRBV4-1, the J call TRBJ2-1; 10 nucleotides match TRBD2. CDR1 is MGHRA and CDR2 is YSYEKL in the germline V gene. CDR3 length: 19 residues. The V gene end was trimmed by 0 bases and the J gene end by 0 bases; junction bases not matched to a gene: 8. CDR3 sequence reads: CASSQDGTSDSSSYNEQFF. In DNA, the CDR3 is TGCGCCAGCAGCCAAGACGGGACTAGCGATTCGAGCTCCTACAATGAGCAGTTCTTC.

V usage is TRBV5-6 and J usage is TRBJ1-1, with D perhaps TRBD1 (6 bases). Germline CDR1 SGHDT, CDR2 YYEEEE. Trimming stripped 0 bases from V and 5 bases from J, with 14 bases between. This CDR3 has 15 residues. This CDR3 is CASSLATGWWTEAFF. CDR3 DNA sequence: TGTGCCAGCAGCTTGGCCACAGGGTGGTGGACTGAAGCTTTCTTT. The full variable domain, with the rest looked up from reference TRBV5-6 and TRBJ1-1, is DAGVTQSPTHLIKTRGQQVTLRCSPKSGHDTVSWYQQALGQGPQFIFQYYEEEERQRGNFPDRFSGHQFPNYSSELNVNALLLGDSALYLCASSLATGWWTEAFFGQGTRLTVV.

In its sample, this clone was seen once. The V gene is TRBV6-5, the J gene TRBJ2-7; D uncertain. Germline CDR1 reads MNHEY; CDR2 reads SVGAGI. Deletions cut 6 bases from V and 2 bases from J, with 8 bases between. The CDR3 consists of 12 residues. The CDR3 protein is CASSSITYEQYF. For the CDR3, the DNA is TGTGCCAGCAGCAGTATTACCTACGAGCAGTACTTC.

V gene TRBV4-1 combines with J gene TRBJ1-6; 10 nucleotides match TRBD1. The ends lost 1 base at V and 10 bases at J; junction bases unmatched: 7. Germline V CDR1 and CDR2: MGHRA, YSYEKL. The CDR3 has 16 residues. The CDR3 is CASSQGIMTGGSPLHF. DNA of the CDR3: TGCGCCAGCAGCCAAGGCATAATGACAGGGGGCTCACCCCTCCACTTT.

The V and J genes are TRBV4-1 and TRBJ2-7; tentatively, D is TRBD1 (5 bases). The V and J ends lost 5 bases and 5 bases respectively, with 10 bases between them. CDR3 length: 12 amino acids. Germline V lookup: CDR1 MGHRA, CDR2 YSYEKL. In nucleotides, the CDR3 is TGCGCCAGCAGCGGAGAAGGGGACGAGCAGTACTTC. It is translated as CASSGEGDEQYF.

This chain uses TRBV5-6 with TRBJ1-1; TRBD1 matches at 9 bases. Unmatched junction bases numbered 5, after V lost 2 bases and J lost 3 bases. CDR1 and CDR2 from the germline V gene are SGHDT and YYEEEE. CDR3 length: 15 residues. This CDR3 is CASSFTGGDYTEAFF. CDR3 sequence (DNA): TGTGCCAGCAGCTTTACAGGGGGCGATTACACTGAAGCTTTCTTT.

V gene TRBV21-1 combines with J gene TRBJ2-7; the table's D call TRBD1 went unverified against the DNA. TRBV21-1 is termed a pseudogene. CDR3 length: 15 residues. The CDR3 region is CASSKAHRGTYEQYF. The CDR3 DNA is TGTGCCAGCAGCAAAGCGCACAGGGGTACCTACGAGCAGTACTTC.

The CDR3 nucleotides read TGTGCCAGCAGCTTAGAGGGACTCATAATCTCTGGGGCCAACGTCCTGACTTTC. It translates to CASSLEGLIISGANVLTF. The chain is built from TRBV11-2 and TRBJ2-6; the D gene is possibly TRBD2 (6 bases). The CDR3 runs to 18 residues. Germline values: CDR1 SGHAT, CDR2 FQNNGV. Trimming pared 0 bases from V and 0 bases from J, leaving 12 bases between.

The chain couples TRBV4-1 to TRBJ2-7; D is unresolved. The CDR3 runs to 16 residues. Trimming took 0 bases from V and 0 from J, leaving 12 bases between them. Germline CDR1 is MGHRA and CDR2 is YSYEKL. CDR3: CASSQDRAGTSYEQYF. The CDR3, as DNA: TGCGCCAGCAGCCAAGATCGTGCAGGAACCTCCTACGAGCAGTACTTC.

This chain connects TRBV2 to TRBJ1-1, with TRBD1 matching over 8 bases. The length of the CDR3 is 14 residues. CDR1 SNHLY and CDR2 FYNNEI come from the germline V gene. After removal of 5 bases from V and 1 base from J, the junction contained 3 bases not matched to a gene. The CDR3 nucleotides read TGTGCCAGCAGTTTCCAGGGGGCGAACACTGAAGCTTTCTTT. This codes for CASSFQGANTEAFF.

This rearrangement joins TRBV15 to TRBJ2-3; D might be TRBD2 (5 bases). The CDR3 consists of 14 residues. Germline V gives CDR1 LNHNV, CDR2 YYDKDF (reference sequence). The V gene lost 4 bases and the J gene lost 1 base, with 9 bases spanning the gap. CDR3 sequence (DNA): TGTGCCACCAGCATTGCGGGTCGCACAGATACGCAGTATTTT. This codes for CATSIAGRTDTQYF.

The rearrangement joins TRBV30 to TRBJ2-1; TRBD2 matches at 10 bases. This CDR3 region has 16 residues. Per germline, CDR1 GTSNPN and CDR2 SVGIG (reference sequence). With 1 base clipped from V and 5 bases from J, the junction kept 8 bases outside the gene matches. The CDR3 sequence is CAWSGLLAGVNNEQFF. CDR3 nucleotides: TGTGCCTGGAGTGGCCTGCTAGCGGGAGTGAACAATGAGCAGTTCTTC.

This clone turned up a few times. The chain links TRBV19 to TRBJ2-1, with 7 bases lining up with TRBD2. V trimming: 5 bases; J trimming: 10 bases; junction bases outside the gene matches: 11. In germline, CDR1 is LNHDA, CDR2 SQIVND (reference sequence). This CDR3 is 14 amino acids long. CDR3 in DNA: TGTGCCAGTAGTTTGGGACTAAGGCCCCCCGAGCAGTTCTTC. It yields the protein CASSLGLRPPEQFF.